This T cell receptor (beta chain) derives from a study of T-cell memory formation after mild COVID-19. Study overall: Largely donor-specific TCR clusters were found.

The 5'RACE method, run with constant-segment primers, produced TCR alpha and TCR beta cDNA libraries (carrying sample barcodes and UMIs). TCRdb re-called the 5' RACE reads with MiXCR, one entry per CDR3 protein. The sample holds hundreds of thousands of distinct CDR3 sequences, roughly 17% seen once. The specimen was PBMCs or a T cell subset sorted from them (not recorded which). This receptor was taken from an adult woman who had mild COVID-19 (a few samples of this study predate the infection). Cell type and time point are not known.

The CDR3 is CASSLISDSSGGEQYF. The CDR3 DNA reads TGCGCCAGCAGCTTGATCTCGGACAGTTCGGGGGGAGAGCAGTACTTC. V gene TRBV5-1 combines with J gene TRBJ2-7; a weak D match, TRBD2 (7 bases). The CDR3 length is 16 residues. Germline values: CDR1 SGHRS, CDR2 YFSETQ. Trimming took off 1 base at V and 7 bases at J, with 21 bases between the two ends. The variable domain in full, completed from reference TRBV5-1 and TRBJ2-7, reads KAGVTQTPRYLIKTRGQQVTLSCSPISGHRSVSWYQQTPGQGLQFLFEYFSETQRNKGNFPGRFSGRQFSNSRSEMNVSTLELGDSALYLCASSLISDSSGGEQYFGPGTRLTVT.